This T cell receptor (beta chain) was sequenced for a study of vaccination and CD4 T cells after COVID-19. The CDR3 length is 13 residues. Germline values: CDR1 MNHNS, CDR2 SASEGT. The ends were cut back, 8 bases at V and 6 bases at J, with 11 bases in the middle. This sample's treatment: approximately nine-day PBMC culture with coronavirus spike peptide pools or control peptides (ViraFEST assay). Peptide pool stimulation in ViraFEST expanded antigen-specific T cells, whose TCRs were then sequenced. As regards this clonotype: Its target is unknown.

The Oncomine TCR Beta short-read assay generated sequence data from the DNA of cultured CD4+ T cells. TCRdb re-analysed the PCR reads in MiXCR, keeping a single row per CDR3 protein. The sample consists of under 25,000 distinct CDR3 sequences, 58% of them appearing once. The origin of this receptor is a human donor who had recovered from COVID-19. What was sequenced was CD4+ T cells from blood, cultured in vitro. This rearrangement joins TRBV6-1 to TRBJ1-6; no definite D call. This CDR3 reads CASGGSINSPLHF. CDR3 bases: TGTGCCAGCGGAGGGTCTATTAATTCACCCCTCCACTTT.